This T cell receptor (beta chain) was captured in a study of T cell repertoires in cytomegalovirus infection (dated by TCRdb to between 2017 and 2020). For the wider study: Recently identified HLA-C-restricted CMV epitopes, whose presentation resists viral immunomodulation, were targeted by peptide stimulations together with well-studied HLA-B-restricted epitopes. Donor HLA type was relevant to the analysis, as public TCR beta signatures indicated carriage of CMV infection together with the matching HLA type.

CDR1 and CDR2 are drawn from the germline V gene: KGHDR, SFDVKD. From the cysteine up to the phenylalanine, the CDR3 has a length of 13 residues. Solely the CDR3 DNA is kept, with 39 bases framed from the first base. V is reduced by 4 bases and J by 10 bases, leaving a spacing of 13 bases between them. The paper as a whole reports these results and caveats: In the ex vivo response, HLA-C-restricted CMV-specific TCR beta clonotypes were dominant, and in two of eight donors the single most frequent clonotype came from this HLA-C-restricted group. In both this cohort and an independent roughly 350-donor cohort, the cumulative frequency of public TCR beta family members distinguished carriers of CMV infection plus the relevant HLA type.

This clonotype was observed a few times. Its antigen target is currently unknown. No much larger clonotype is one base removed from it; base qualities were not supplied. This sample was sequenced with an Illumina HiSeq 1500. TCRdb applied fastp at Q25 and MiXCR to the public reads, then kept only in-frame beta chains. Entries are consolidated by CDR3 protein sequence, retaining the most common genes and DNA. In this sample the table shows a few hundred thousand distinct CDR3 sequences, roughly 34% of which occur a single time. Of the sample, roughly 12% is held by the ten largest clones. According to the study, the label for this sample's treatment or condition signals: in vitro stimulation with specific CMV peptide epitopes to enrich CMV-specific T cells.

The chain uses TRBV24-1 and TRBJ2-1; possibly the D gene is TRBD2, per 6 matching bases. This specimen consisted of cultured PBMCs, obtained from culture after CMV antigen stimulation. The sequence was obtained from a human donor in good health (CMV status not recorded). Some clones in this sample may be carry-over from other donors' samples. The CDR3 protein: CATSDEASAEQFF. The nucleotides are TGTGCCACCAGTGACGAGGCTAGCGCCGAGCAGTTCTTC.